These T cell receptor beta chains were read from a single sample in a study of CD8 T cells in ankylosing spondylitis. TCRdb ran MiXCR on the 5' RACE reads and lists one entry per CDR3 protein. The sample has hundreds of thousands of distinct CDR3 sequences; 12% are singletons. Sequencing was performed on blood, either unsorted or a sorted T cell fraction (not recorded which). These receptors were obtained from a male donor with ankylosing spondylitis. Both conserved end residues are part of each CDR3. A D gene is named only where the DNA matches it firmly. For some rows the clone size is stated as once, few or many, or as a class when expanded; others skip it.

cdr3_aa: CASRPIPGLAGSHTGELFF; cdr3_nt: TGTGCCAGCAGACCAATCCCGGGACTAGCGGGATCTCACACCGGGGAGCTGTTTTTT; j_call: TRBJ2-2; clone_size: .; d_call: TRBD2; v_call: TRBV3-1
cdr3_aa: CASSFGTEGEQYF; cdr3_nt: TGCGCCAGCAGCTTCGGGACAGAAGGCGAGCAGTACTTC; j_call: TRBJ2-7; clone_size: .; d_call: TRBD1; v_call: TRBV5-1
cdr3_aa: CASRETGAIKAFF; cdr3_nt: TGTGCCAGCAGGGAGACAGGGGCGATAAAAGCTTTCTTT; j_call: TRBJ1-1; clone_size: .; d_call: TRBD1; v_call: TRBV6-6
cdr3_aa: CSVEKAARGETQYF; cdr3_nt: TGCAGCGTTGAAAAGGCAGCTAGAGGGGAGACCCAGTACTTC; j_call: TRBJ2-5; clone_size: few; d_call: .; v_call: TRBV29-1
cdr3_aa: CAISESDGTDTQYF; cdr3_nt: TGTGCCATCAGTGAGTCTGACGGGACAGATACGCAGTATTTT; j_call: TRBJ2-3; clone_size: few; d_call: .; v_call: TRBV10-3
cdr3_aa: CASRRGTDYNQPQHF; cdr3_nt: TGTGCCAGCAGGAGGGGGACAGACTACAATCAGCCCCAGCATTTT; j_call: TRBJ1-5; clone_size: few; d_call: TRBD1; v_call: TRBV12-3/TRBV12-4
cdr3_aa: CASSHVGGANSPLHF; cdr3_nt: TGTGCCAGCAGCCACGTCGGAGGGGCAAATTCACCCCTCCACTTT; j_call: TRBJ1-6; clone_size: .; d_call: .; v_call: TRBV14
cdr3_aa: CASSRIEGEQYF; cdr3_nt: TGTGCCAGCAGCCGGATCGAGGGGGAGCAGTACTTC; j_call: TRBJ2-7; clone_size: .; d_call: .; v_call: TRBV7-8
cdr3_aa: CAISATGRAEAFF; cdr3_nt: TGTGCCATCAGTGCTACAGGGCGGGCTGAAGCTTTCTTT; j_call: TRBJ1-1; clone_size: few; d_call: .; v_call: TRBV10-3
cdr3_aa: CASLRQGGSPRYYEQYF; cdr3_nt: TGTGCCAGCCTACGACAGGGAGGTTCCCCGAGATACTACGAGCAGTACTTC; j_call: TRBJ2-7; clone_size: few; d_call: .; v_call: TRBV6-1
cdr3_aa: CATSDFLADHNEQFF; cdr3_nt: TGTGCCACCAGTGATTTCCTAGCGGACCACAATGAGCAGTTCTTC; j_call: TRBJ2-1; clone_size: .; d_call: TRBD2; v_call: TRBV24-1
cdr3_aa: CAISGVRTSYEQYF; cdr3_nt: TGTGCCATCAGTGGTGTCAGGACCTCCTACGAGCAGTACTTC; j_call: TRBJ2-7; clone_size: many; d_call: .; v_call: TRBV10-3
cdr3_aa: CASSRTYRLNSPLHF; cdr3_nt: TGTGCCAGCAGCCGAACCTACCGCCTGAATTCACCCCTCCACTTT; j_call: TRBJ1-6; clone_size: many; d_call: .; v_call: TRBV6-1
cdr3_aa: CASSQDDSSSYEQYF; cdr3_nt: TGCGCCAGCAGCCAAGACGATAGCAGCTCCTACGAGCAGTACTTC; j_call: TRBJ2-7; clone_size: few; d_call: .; v_call: TRBV4-1
cdr3_aa: CASSLSIAGTGEQYF; cdr3_nt: TGTGCCAGCAGTTTATCGATAGCGGGGACGGGGGAGCAGTACTTC; j_call: TRBJ2-7; clone_size: few; d_call: TRBD2; v_call: TRBV12-3/TRBV12-4
cdr3_aa: CSARVQGPYEQYF; cdr3_nt: TGCAGTGCTAGGGTGCAGGGGCCCTACGAGCAGTACTTC; j_call: TRBJ2-7; clone_size: .; d_call: .; v_call: TRBV20-1
cdr3_aa: CAISTRQGLTEAFF; cdr3_nt: TGTGCCATCAGTACCCGACAAGGGCTGACTGAAGCTTTCTTT; j_call: TRBJ1-1; clone_size: .; d_call: .; v_call: TRBV10-3